The rows below give T cell receptor beta chains drawn from one sample of a study of shared clonotypes between healthy human individuals. Sequenced by immunoSEQ multiplex PCR; TCRdb stores in-frame clones only, minus some. The repertoire holds approximately 99,000 clones, around 68% seen once, with 24% in the top ten. Source material: memory CD8+ T cells sorted from blood. The receptors originated from a woman aged 25 to 39 in good health. The CDR3 runs from the conserved cysteine through the conserved F or W. Each record gives: J gene, V gene, clone size, D gene, CDR3 DNA, CDR3 protein. A D gene is named only where the DNA matches it firmly. The size field is filled for only some rows; it gives once, few, many or a size class.

j_call: TRBJ1-2
v_call: TRBV28
clone_size: NA
d_call: NA
cdr3_nt: TGTGCCACCCAACGTAGGTGGGCCCGAGGCTACACCTTC
cdr3_aa: CATQRRWARGYTF

j_call: TRBJ1-1
v_call: TRBV4-1
clone_size: NA
d_call: NA
cdr3_nt: TGCGCCAGCAGCCAGATAGGTGACGGGAGGGCTGAAGCTTTCTTT
cdr3_aa: CASSQIGDGRAEAFF

j_call: TRBJ2-7
v_call: TRBV2
clone_size: NA
d_call: NA
cdr3_nt: TGTGCCAGCATCCCAGCGGAGCCCTACGAGCAGTACTTC
cdr3_aa: CASIPAEPYEQYF

j_call: TRBJ2-2
v_call: TRBV7-9
clone_size: NA
d_call: NA
cdr3_nt: TGTGCCAGCAGCTTAGTCCAGCGAGGATCGAACACCGGGGAGCTGTTTTTT
cdr3_aa: CASSLVQRGSNTGELFF

j_call: TRBJ2-1
v_call: TRBV11-2
clone_size: NA
d_call: TRBD2
cdr3_nt: TGTGCCAGCAGCACCGGGACTAGCGGGAGTTCCTACAATGAGCAGTTCTTC
cdr3_aa: CASSTGTSGSSYNEQFF

j_call: TRBJ2-7
v_call: TRBV25-1
clone_size: NA
d_call: TRBD2
cdr3_nt: TGTGCCAGCGGTGGACTAGCGGGATCCTACGAGCAGTACTTC
cdr3_aa: CASGGLAGSYEQYF

j_call: TRBJ2-7
v_call: TRBV4-1
clone_size: NA
d_call: NA
cdr3_nt: TGCGCCAGCAGCCAAGGGCAGACCTACGAGCAGTACTTC
cdr3_aa: CASSQGQTYEQYF

j_call: TRBJ2-7
v_call: TRBV21-1
clone_size: many
d_call: NA
cdr3_nt: TGTGCCAGCAGCTTACTTGCGGGAGTAGGGGTGGGCGAGCAGTACTTC
cdr3_aa: CASSLLAGVGVGEQYF

j_call: TRBJ2-7
v_call: TRBV7-9
clone_size: NA
d_call: NA
cdr3_nt: TGTGCCAGCAGCCGACTGTGGGGGGCCCCCCACGAGCAGTACTTC
cdr3_aa: CASSRLWGAPHEQYF

j_call: TRBJ2-1
v_call: TRBV12-5
clone_size: many
d_call: NA
cdr3_nt: TGTGCTAGTGGTTTGGTAGTCGGGACACCAAATGAGCAGTTCTTC
cdr3_aa: CASGLVVGTPNEQFF

j_call: TRBJ1-3
v_call: TRBV4-2
clone_size: few
d_call: NA
cdr3_nt: TGTGCCAGCAGCGAAGAAGGGGACCTCTCTGGAAACACCATATATTTT
cdr3_aa: CASSEEGDLSGNTIYF

j_call: TRBJ2-2
v_call: TRBV6-4
clone_size: NA
d_call: TRBD2
cdr3_nt: TGTGCCAGCCGGTCTAGCGGGAGTGTTGGCACCGGGGAGCTGTTTTTT
cdr3_aa: CASRSSGSVGTGELFF

j_call: TRBJ2-7
v_call: TRBV11-1
clone_size: many
d_call: NA
cdr3_nt: TGTGCCAGCAGCTTAGTGGCAGAGTCCTACGAGCAGTACTTC
cdr3_aa: CASSLVAESYEQYF

j_call: TRBJ1-1
v_call: TRBV19
clone_size: NA
d_call: NA
cdr3_nt: TGTGCCAGTAGCTTCCCCGGTTCCACTGAAGCTTTCTTT
cdr3_aa: CASSFPGSTEAFF

j_call: TRBJ2-5
v_call: TRBV9
clone_size: NA
d_call: NA
cdr3_nt: TGTGCCAGCAGCGTACCCCGCGTAAATCAGCCTTGGCGAGAGACCCAGTACTTC
cdr3_aa: CASSVPRVNQPWRETQYF

j_call: TRBJ1-1
v_call: TRBV13
clone_size: NA
d_call: NA
cdr3_nt: TGTGCCAGCAGCTTAGGCTGGGGCACTGAAGCTTTCTTT
cdr3_aa: CASSLGWGTEAFF

j_call: TRBJ1-2
v_call: TRBV7-1
clone_size: NA
d_call: NA
cdr3_nt: TGTGCCAGCAGCAACCCCTCGGGGGGGGAACCTAACTATGGCTACACCTTC
cdr3_aa: CASSNPSGGEPNYGYTF

j_call: TRBJ2-1
v_call: TRBV4-2
clone_size: NA
d_call: TRBD2
cdr3_nt: TGTGCCAGCAGCCAAGATGGGCTAGCGGGAATAAATGAGCAGTTCTTC
cdr3_aa: CASSQDGLAGINEQFF

j_call: TRBJ1-2
v_call: TRBV6-1
clone_size: many
d_call: TRBD1
cdr3_nt: TGTGCCAGCAGTGAAGAAGGACAGGGCACGGGGGGCTACACCTTC
cdr3_aa: CASSEEGQGTGGYTF

j_call: TRBJ1-5
v_call: TRBV27
clone_size: few
d_call: NA
cdr3_nt: TGTGCCAGCAGTCCCATCGGGGCCAATCAGCCCCAGCATTTT
cdr3_aa: CASSPIGANQPQHF

j_call: TRBJ1-4
v_call: TRBV10-1
clone_size: NA
d_call: NA
cdr3_nt: TGCGCCAGATCCACAGGGAAGGAGGAAAAACTGTTTTTT
cdr3_aa: CARSTGKEEKLFF

j_call: TRBJ1-3
v_call: TRBV30
clone_size: NA
d_call: TRBD1
cdr3_nt: TGTGCCTGGAGGAGGGGACAGAGCTCTGGAAACACCATATATTTT
cdr3_aa: CAWRRGQSSGNTIYF

j_call: TRBJ2-1
v_call: TRBV7-6
clone_size: few
d_call: NA
cdr3_nt: TGTGCCAGCAGCTTAGTCGGCTGGCCAAGGGTCAATGAGCAGTTCTTC
cdr3_aa: CASSLVGWPRVNEQFF

j_call: TRBJ2-7
v_call: TRBV4-1
clone_size: NA
d_call: NA
cdr3_nt: TGCGCCAGCAGCCAATTGGCTAGCTACGAGCAGTACTTC
cdr3_aa: CASSQLASYEQYF

j_call: TRBJ1-1
v_call: TRBV10-3
clone_size: NA
d_call: NA
cdr3_nt: TGTGCCATCAGTGATATCAGGGAGAACACTGAAGCTTTCTTT
cdr3_aa: CAISDIRENTEAFF